The sequence of this T cell receptor (beta chain) was determined in a study of graft-versus-host responses after intestinal transplantation. Overall study context: Induction using anti-thymocyte globulin, followed by tacrolimus and steroids for roughly 3 years, was given to all recipients.

Remarks on this clone: Its antigen remains unknown.

Broader study findings: Peak GvH clone levels in circulation were associated with early post-transplant HvG declines. Graft-donor T cell macrochimerism coincided with high graft-versus-host to host-versus-graft clonal ratios in allografts. Among recipient marrow samples, GvH clones were found; some appeared first in ileum or blood.

Sequencing was performed with immunoSEQ multiplex PCR; in TCRdb, only in-frame clones are kept and a portion is missing. The sample gives under 150,000 clones, roughly 93% of which show up once; roughly 0.11% is in the top ten. The source of this sequence is a human donor who received an intestinal transplant. This sample comprised unstimulated CD4+ T cells sorted from spleen or lymph node cells, obtained before intestinal transplant.

CDR3 amino acids: CASSYRPWGRQETQYF. The DNA for the CDR3 is TGTGCCAGCAGTTACAGGCCGTGGGGAAGACAAGAGACCCAGTACTTC. The chain links TRBV6-5 to TRBJ2-5; D call uncertain. V was shortened by 2 bases and J by 2 bases, with 15 bases between the two germline ends. Per the germline V gene, CDR1 is MNHEY and CDR2 is SVGAGI. The CDR3 length is 16 residues.